The 27 T cell receptor beta chains below were found in one sample sequenced in a study of cytomegalovirus exposure and HLA in healthy donors. 13 Jbeta primers and 60 Vbeta primers were used for the PCR. TCRdb's table, derived via immunoSEQ multiplex PCR, lists solely in-frame clones and lacks some. The repertoire holds 110,000 to 150,000 clones, around 79% seen once, with about 1.7% in the top ten. The sequencing input was PBMCs. Source of these receptors: a woman in her 30s in good health and CMV-seronegative.

V and J are TRBV11-3 and TRBJ2-1; TRBD2 is a possible D gene (5 bases). The CDR3 is made up of 15 amino acids. CDR1 is SGHNT and CDR2 is YENEEA in the germline V gene. V was cut by 1 base and J by 6 bases, with 13 bases left in between. CDR3 nucleotide sequence: TGTGCCAGCAGCTTAGGGGCTAGCCGGGGCAATGAGCAGTTCTTC. Protein sequence: CASSLGASRGNEQFF. The full variable domain, rest sourced from reference TRBV11-3 and TRBJ2-1, is EAGVVQSPRYKIIEKKQPVAFWCNPISGHNTLYWYLQNLGQGPELLIRYENEEAVDDSQLPKDRFSAERLKGVDSTLKIQPAELGDSAVYLCASSLGASRGNEQFFGPGTRLTVL.

V and J are TRBV9 and TRBJ1-1, with D hard to call. V gave up 2 bases and J gave up 1 base, with 6 bases separating them. Per germline, CDR1 SGDLS and CDR2 YYNGEE. The CDR3 extends over 13 amino acids. The CDR3 DNA reads TGTGCCAGCAGCGTGAGGGCGAACACTGAAGCTTTCTTT. It is translated as CASSVRANTEAFF.

This chain joins TRBV5-4 and TRBJ2-5; 9 nucleotides line up with TRBD1. V gave up 3 bases and J gave up 7 bases; unmatched junction bases: 7. This CDR3 has 14 residues. Germline V gene lookup returns CDR1 SGHNT and CDR2 YYREEE (reference sequence). Here the CDR3 reads CASSWGTGTGTQYF. CDR3 sequence (DNA): TGTGCCAGCAGCTGGGGGACAGGGACGGGGACCCAGTACTTC.

The rearrangement joins TRBV2 to TRBJ1-2; D is perhaps TRBD1 (5 bases). With 6 bases removed from V and 5 bases from J, the gap between germline ends came to 16 bases. CDR1 and CDR2 (germline): SNHLY, FYNNEI. The CDR3 totals 14 residues. This chain's CDR3 is CASSASGLLYGYTF. CDR3 DNA: TGTGCCAGCAGCGCGTCAGGGCTACTATATGGCTACACCTTC.

This clone has more than one count but fewer than ten. One end of the junction is discordant with germline, which a read error may explain. The rearrangement links TRBV2 to TRBJ2-7; TRBD1 might be the D (5 bases). Looked up from germline, CDR1 is SNHLY and CDR2 is FYNNEI. The CDR3 runs 15 residues. The CDR3 DNA reads TGTGCCAGCAGTGAGAAGCAGGGTAATTATTACGGGCAGTACTTC. This translates into CASSEKQGNYYGQYF.

This clone has just one count. The genes are TRBV25-1 and TRBJ1-5, with D unclear. CDR1 and CDR2 from the germline V gene are MGHDK and SYGVNS. The CDR3 is made up of 15 amino acids. V was pared by 5 bases and J by 0 bases, with 11 bases between. CDR3 sequence reads: CASSPPEDSNQPQHF. Written as DNA, the CDR3 is TGTGCCAGCAGTCCCCCCGAGGATAGCAATCAGCCCCAGCATTTT.

The chain recombines TRBV4-3 with TRBJ1-5; the match to TRBD1 covers 8 bases. Per the germline V gene, CDR1 is LGHNA and CDR2 is YSLEER. CDR3 length: 18 residues. The trim removed 0 bases at V and 4 bases at J, leaving 11 bases unmatched. CDR3 sequence (DNA): TGCGCCAGCAGCCAAGATCGTCTGGACAGGGACCCAAATCAGCCCCAGCATTTT. It codes for CASSQDRLDRDPNQPQHF.

In this sample, this clone turned up a few times. The rearrangement uses TRBV11-3 and TRBJ2-1, with 8 bases lining up with TRBD1. The V gene's germline CDR1 is SGHNT and CDR2 YENEEA. The CDR3 contains 15 residues. J was trimmed by 0 bases and V by 5 bases; bases with no gene match: 3. This CDR3 reads CASSIDRGSYNEQFF. The DNA for the CDR3 is TGTGCCAGCAGCATCGACAGGGGCTCCTACAATGAGCAGTTCTTC.

The chain recombines TRBV6-1 with TRBJ2-5, with TRBD1 identical over 10 bases. Germline V gene lookup returns CDR1 MNHNS and CDR2 SASEGT. CDR3 length: 13 residues. J lost 9 bases, V lost 3 bases, and 4 bases had no gene match. In DNA form, the CDR3 reads TGTGCCAGCAGTGAGGGGACAGGGGTTTCCCAGTACTTC. Translating gives CASSEGTGVSQYF.

The gene calls are TRBV7-3 and TRBJ2-3, with 11 bases aligning to TRBD2. The germline CDR1 and CDR2 sequences are SGHTA and FQGTGA. Trimming took 4 bases from V and 3 from J; bases not matched to a gene: 6. This CDR3 is built from 16 residues. Here the CDR3 reads CASSSLAGGWTDTQYF. The DNA for the CDR3 is TGTGCCAGCAGCTCTTTAGCGGGGGGGTGGACAGATACGCAGTATTTT.

This chain connects TRBV5-4 to TRBJ1-2, with a tentative D call TRBD1 (5 bases). CDR3 length equals 15 residues. Germline assignment: CDR1 SGHNT and CDR2 YYREEE (reference sequence). Trimming pared 0 bases from V and 8 bases from J, leaving 17 bases between. The CDR3 DNA reads as TGTGCCAGCAGCTTGGCGCAGGGAGGGTCTGCGGGCTACACCTTC. It specifies CASSLAQGGSAGYTF.

This clone was seen only a few times. The chain joins TRBV5-3 to TRBJ1-2; 8 bases are a match to TRBD1. TRBV5-3 is recorded as an ORF, its role being uncertain. The CDR3 totals 17 residues. V trimming: 2 bases; J trimming: 4 bases; junction bases outside the gene matches: 13. CDR3 amino acids: CARSLRQGSGNPYGYTF. In DNA, the CDR3 is TGTGCCAGAAGCTTAAGACAGGGGTCGGGGAACCCCTATGGCTACACCTTC.

V is TRBV15 and J is TRBJ1-2, with 8 bases fitting TRBD1. Germline trimming cut 1 base from V and 6 bases from J; bases unmatched to any gene: 13. Germline values: CDR1 LNHNV, CDR2 YYDKDF (reference sequence). The CDR3 has 17 amino acids. The CDR3 loop is CATSRAGQALTGDGYTF. In DNA, the CDR3 is TGTGCCACCAGCAGAGCGGGACAGGCTTTAACTGGTGATGGCTACACCTTC.

The chain is built from TRBV9 and TRBJ2-3; 9 nucleotides line up with TRBD1. Trimming cost V 2 bases and J 0 bases; bases outside gene matches: 7. The CDR3 covers 17 residues. Germline-derived CDR1 and CDR2 are SGDLS and YYNGEE. The CDR3 coding sequence is TGTGCCAGCAGCGTGGGGGGGACAGGGTCTAGCACAGATACGCAGTATTTT. This translates into CASSVGGTGSSTDTQYF.

The chain combines TRBV5-1 with TRBJ1-6; 7 nucleotides align to TRBD1. The CDR3 loop spans 16 amino acids. With 4 bases clipped from V and 0 bases from J, the junction kept 4 bases outside the gene matches. Germline V CDR1 and CDR2: SGHRS, YFSETQ. The CDR3 DNA follows: TGCGCCAGCAGCCCGCGGGACAGCTCCTATAATTCACCCCTCCACTTT. It specifies CASSPRDSSYNSPLHF.

This clone was observed a handful of times. V and J are TRBV11-2 and TRBJ1-1, with 9 bases aligning to TRBD1. Per germline, CDR1 SGHAT and CDR2 FQNNGV. Trimming removed 4 bases from V and 14 bases from J; junction bases left unmatched: 5. This CDR3 has 11 amino acids. The CDR3 protein is CASSSRDREFF. CDR3 DNA sequence: TGTGCCAGCAGCTCCCGGGACAGGGAGTTCTTT.

The genes are TRBV7-9 and TRBJ2-7; 8 bases are a match to TRBD1. The CDR3 consists of 14 residues. V lost 2 bases, J lost 1 base, and 1 base stayed unmatched. Germline CDR1 and CDR2: SEHNR and FQNEAQ (reference sequence). The CDR3 coding sequence is TGTGCCAGCAGCTTACGGACAGGGTCCTACGAGCAGTACTTC. Its protein product is CASSLRTGSYEQYF.

The J gene is TRBJ1-2, the V gene TRBV5-1; unclear D gene. Per the germline V gene, CDR1 is SGHRS and CDR2 is YFSETQ. V was shortened by 1 base and J by 7 bases, with 11 bases between the two germline ends. CDR3 length: 13 amino acids. This CDR3 reads CASSLSGVFGYTF. CDR3 nucleotides: TGCGCCAGCAGCTTGTCCGGGGTATTTGGCTACACCTTC.

The chain employs TRBV6-6 and TRBJ1-2; possibly TRBD1 for D (5 bases). This CDR3 spans 14 amino acids. Germline values: CDR1 MNHNY, CDR2 SVGAGI (reference sequence). The ends were cut back, 6 bases at V and 2 bases at J, with 13 bases in the middle. The CDR3 DNA reads as TGTGCCAGCAGCCGGGTCGGGGGGAACTATGGCTACACCTTC. It is translated as CASSRVGGNYGYTF.

This clone was seen more than once but under ten times. V gene TRBV4-3 combines with J gene TRBJ2-3; D possibly corresponds to TRBD2 (5 bases). The CDR3 contains 15 residues. The V and J ends lost 3 bases and 0 bases respectively, with 10 bases between them. Germline V gene sequence: CDR1 LGHNA, CDR2 YSLEER. In nucleotides, the CDR3 is TGCGCCAGCAGCCATATAGCGCCTAGCACAGATACGCAGTATTTT. It is translated as CASSHIAPSTDTQYF.

This chain joins TRBV15 and TRBJ1-4, with 9 bases that match TRBD1. The germline CDR1 and CDR2 sequences are LNHNV and YYDKDF (reference sequence). The CDR3 length is 13 residues. Trimming removed 9 bases from V and 8 bases from J; junction bases left unmatched: 7. The CDR3 protein is CATRTGVEEKLFF. CDR3 coding DNA: TGTGCCACTAGGACAGGGGTAGAGGAAAAACTGTTTTTT.

The chain has TRBV5-1 and TRBJ1-2; 10 nucleotides align to TRBD1. Germline V CDR1 and CDR2: SGHRS, YFSETQ. J gave up 7 bases and V 4 bases, and 13 bases lay outside the gene matches. This CDR3 contains 16 residues. CDR3 sequence: CASSLSDRGITGGYTF. CDR3 nucleotides: TGCGCCAGCAGCCTGTCGGACAGGGGGATAACTGGTGGCTACACCTTC.

This chain uses TRBV6-1 with TRBJ1-2; D not certain. Germline-derived CDR1 and CDR2 are MNHNS and SASEGT. This CDR3 has 12 amino acids. Deletions cut 10 bases from V and 2 bases from J, with 11 bases between. In DNA, the CDR3 is TGTGCCACCATAGGACTCAACTATGGCTACACCTTC. It translates to CATIGLNYGYTF.

The chain joins TRBV4-2 to TRBJ1-5, with D possibly being TRBD1 (6 bases). Germline values: CDR1 LGHNA, CDR2 YNFKEQ. The CDR3 runs to 14 residues. The V and J ends lost 3 bases and 7 bases respectively, with 13 bases between them. The CDR3 loop is CASSHAGTTQPQHF. Written as DNA, the CDR3 is TGTGCCAGCAGCCATGCCGGGACAACCCAGCCCCAGCATTTT.

V and J are TRBV6-4 and TRBJ2-3; D uncertain. The V gene's germline CDR1 is MRHNA and CDR2 SNTAGT. The V and J ends lost 6 bases and 6 bases respectively, with 16 bases between them. The CDR3 is made up of 14 amino acids. The CDR3 loop reads CASRLGPASDTQYF. DNA of the CDR3: TGTGCCAGCAGACTTGGTCCCGCCTCGGATACGCAGTATTTT.

Comment on this clone: At one end, the junction sequence differs from germline, possibly due to a read error. The chain has TRBV7-7 and TRBJ2-1; weak D call: TRBD2 (6 bases). The CDR3 length is 12 residues. Germline loops: CDR1 SSHAT, CDR2 FNYEAQ (reference sequence). The CDR3 loop reads CASSPIADEQFF. CDR3 nucleotide sequence: TGTGCTAGCAGCCCCATAGCGGATGAGCAGTTCTTC.

This rearrangement joins TRBV30 to TRBJ1-1, with 7 bases identical to TRBD1. With V trimmed by 5 bases and J by 2 bases, 5 bases remained unmatched. CDR3 length equals 13 residues. The germline V gene encodes CDR1 GTSNPN and CDR2 SVGIG (reference sequence). Written as DNA, the CDR3 is TGTGCCTGGTCCCGGGACAGCAACACTGAAGCTTTCTTT. Protein sequence: CAWSRDSNTEAFF.